This T cell receptor (beta chain) was obtained from a study of blood T cell repertoires in COVID-19. Across the whole study: PBMCs, B-cell-depleted T cells, or T cells provided the cDNA or gDNA that made up the material.

In the source study's methods: Nucleated cell number was recorded as an estimate derived from reference gene primer amplification. TCRdb's copy holds only in-frame clones and misses some; the assay was immunoSEQ multiplex PCR. V, J and clone size are taken as reported in that table, and D and trimming were inferred from the DNA itself. The sample lists 150,000 or so clones, around 91% occurring once. The germline CDR1 and CDR2 sequences are MDHEN and SYDVKM. CDR3 size: 15 residues. V lost 4 bases, J lost 3 bases, and 4 bases stayed unmatched. Seattle enrolled patients during active infection and tracked them longitudinally.

The origin of this receptor is a man between 18 and 29 years old with COVID-19, enrolled during active disease. The chain uses TRBV28 and TRBJ2-1; 9 bases agree with TRBD2. Sequenced material: peripheral blood. CDR3 sequence (DNA): TGTGCCAGCAGTTCCCTAGCGGGAAACTACAATGAGCAGTTCTTC. Translation gives CASSSLAGNYNEQFF.